Below, 18 T cell receptor beta chains from the same sample are listed, as sequenced in a study of T cells in localized non-small cell lung cancer. Sequenced by immunoSEQ multiplex PCR; TCRdb stores in-frame clones only, minus some. The data show fewer than 4,000 clones, roughly 31% seen once. The sequencing here drew on normal lung tissue next to the tumor, taken before any cancer treatment. These receptor sequences come from a male donor older than 55 with stage III lung adenocarcinoma.

The V call is TRBV28, the J call TRBJ2-1; D call uncertain. This CDR3 region has 13 residues. Germline V gene lookup returns CDR1 MDHEN and CDR2 SYDVKM. Trimming shortened V by 5 bases and J by 3 bases, and 8 bases separated the two germline ends. As DNA, the CDR3 is TGTGCCAGCAGTAGAGCGATCTACAATGAGCAGTTCTTC. This encodes CASSRAIYNEQFF.

This clone was observed a few times. The junction and the germline gene differ at one end; a read error may be behind it. The chain joins TRBV18 to TRBJ1-5; D unclear. Germline CDR1 is KGHSH and CDR2 is LQKENI. The CDR3 has 14 residues. CDR3 sequence (DNA): TGTGCCAGTTCACGAGGAGGAAGGGATCAGCCCCAGCATTTT. Its protein product is CASSRGGRDQPQHF.

This clone is termed medium-sized. The V gene is TRBV11-3, the J gene TRBJ1-1; D not certain. The V gene lost 6 bases and the J gene lost 3 bases, with 14 bases spanning the gap. The CDR3 sequence is 14 residues long. Germline V lookup: CDR1 SGHNT, CDR2 YENEEA. The CDR3 is CASRHLDGDTEAFF. The DNA for the CDR3 is TGTGCCAGCAGGCATCTAGACGGGGACACTGAAGCTTTCTTT.

The gene calls are TRBV19 and TRBJ2-7; D may be TRBD1 (6 bases). From germline, CDR1 is LNHDA and CDR2 SQIVND (reference sequence). The CDR3 length is 14 residues. Trimming left V 3 bases short and J 6 bases short, with 15 bases between. The CDR3 bases are TGTGCCAGTAGTATCTGGTTACAGGGTGCCGAGCAGTACTTC. Translation gives CASSIWLQGAEQYF.

Concerning this clone: One end of the junction fails to match germline, which may point to a read error. This chain connects TRBV6-8 to TRBJ2-7, with a weak D call TRBD1 (6 bases). Germline V gene sequence: CDR1 MNHGY, CDR2 SAAAGT. The CDR3 consists of 14 residues. The CDR3 region has the DNA TGTGCCATCAGTGGGGGATTCAGGGGTCACGAGCAGTACTTC. As protein: CAISGGFRGHEQYF.

Judged by abundance, this clone is medium-sized. The V and J genes are TRBV11-3 and TRBJ2-1; D not resolved. V shed 4 bases and J shed 7 bases, with 14 bases lying between them. The CDR3 covers 14 residues. Per germline, CDR1 SGHNT and CDR2 YENEEA. CDR3 DNA: TGTGCCAGCAGCTCTGACGGGCAGCTTAATGAGCAGTTCTTC. This codes for CASSSDGQLNEQFF.

The V call is TRBV19, the J call TRBJ2-5, with 10 nucleotides matching TRBD1. Germline trimming cut 5 bases from V and 2 bases from J; bases unmatched to any gene: 11. The CDR3 covers 17 residues. In germline, CDR1 is LNHDA, CDR2 SQIVND (reference sequence). The DNA of the CDR3 is TGTGCCAGTAGTCCGGAGGGACAGGGGTACCGACAAGAGACCCAGTACTTC. Translating gives CASSPEGQGYRQETQYF.

This clone was counted a few times. The chain links TRBV6-8 to TRBJ2-5, with D possibly TRBD2 on 7 matching bases. The CDR3 consists of 15 residues. Per the germline V gene, CDR1 is MNHGY and CDR2 is SAAAGT. Deletions cut 3 bases from V and 1 base from J, with 12 bases between. The CDR3 protein is CASSYVGGGQETQYF. The DNA of the CDR3 is TGTGCCAGCAGTTATGTGGGAGGGGGCCAAGAGACCCAGTACTTC.

CDR3 in DNA: TGTGCCAGCAGCTTAGTCCAACAGAAATACAATGAGCAGTTCTTC. It is translated as CASSLVQQKYNEQFF. The gene calls are TRBV11-3 and TRBJ2-1; D unresolved. Looked up from germline, CDR1 is SGHNT and CDR2 is YENEEA. This CDR3 is built from 15 residues. V was pared by 1 base and J by 4 bases, with 11 bases between.

The rearrangement links TRBV29-1 to TRBJ2-7; weak D call: TRBD1 (6 bases). This CDR3 region has 13 residues. Trimming removed 1 base from V and 2 bases from J, with 9 bases in between. The germline gives CDR1 SQVTM, CDR2 ANQGSEA. The CDR3 nucleotides read TGCAGCGTTGAAGGAACAGGGACCTACGAGCAGTACTTC. The encoded protein is CSVEGTGTYEQYF.

The CDR3 nucleotides are TGTGCCAGTAGTTTTGCCCGGCAGGTTAGCAATCAGCCCCAGCATTTT. It yields the protein CASSFARQVSNQPQHF. V usage is TRBV19 and J usage is TRBJ1-5, with unresolved D. The CDR3 runs to 16 residues. Germline V gene sequence: CDR1 LNHDA, CDR2 SQIVND (reference sequence). V lost 5 bases to trimming and J lost 0 bases, with 14 bases between them.

V is TRBV4-1 and J is TRBJ1-3; D is possibly TRBD1 (5 bases). Trimming took off 0 bases at V and 2 bases at J, with 5 bases between the two ends. This CDR3 contains 14 residues. CDR1 is MGHRA, CDR2 YSYEKL, per germline. The CDR3 region has the DNA TGCGCCAGCAGCCAAGAGGACACTGGAAACACCATATATTTT. Translated: CASSQEDTGNTIYF.

The CDR3 nucleotides read TGTGCCAGCAGCCAAGAAGTGAACTACGAGCAGTACTTC. Protein sequence: CASSQEVNYEQYF. The V call is TRBV14, the J call TRBJ2-7; D unresolved. V dropped 0 bases and J dropped 3 bases, with 6 bases sitting between them. CDR3 size: 13 residues. The V gene's germline CDR1 is SGHDN and CDR2 FVKESK.

V and J are TRBV18 and TRBJ2-2; D remains ambiguous. V was trimmed by 1 base and J by 0 bases, leaving 6 bases between them. The V gene's germline CDR1 is KGHSH and CDR2 LQKENI. CDR3 length equals 15 residues. The CDR3 coding sequence is TGTGCCAGCTCACCACGAATCCCGAACACCGGGGAGCTGTTTTTT. This gives the protein CASSPRIPNTGELFF.

This clone was counted a few times. The rearrangement joins TRBV30 to TRBJ1-5; D ambiguous. Germline V lookup: CDR1 GTSNPN, CDR2 SVGIG (reference sequence). The CDR3 totals 16 residues. The V end was cut by 2 bases, the J end by 3 bases, with 17 bases between. CDR3 in DNA: TGTGCCTGGAGTCTTAAGCGGATAACTTACAATCAGCCCCAGCATTTT. Translating it yields CAWSLKRITYNQPQHF.

The chain couples TRBV11-3 to TRBJ2-1; 10 nucleotides match TRBD1. J gave up 6 bases and V 5 bases, and 10 bases lay outside the gene matches. In germline, CDR1 is SGHNT, CDR2 YENEEA. CDR3 size: 16 residues. As DNA, the CDR3 is TGTGCCAGCAGCAACACCGGGACAGGGGCCCTCAATGAGCAGTTCTTC. Its protein is CASSNTGTGALNEQFF.

The rearrangement joins TRBV28 to TRBJ2-7, with TRBD2 matching over 9 bases. The CDR3 is made up of 14 amino acids. With 6 bases clipped from V and 1 base from J, the junction kept 4 bases outside the gene matches. Per the germline V gene, CDR1 is MDHEN and CDR2 is SYDVKM. The CDR3 protein is CASSLAGLSYEQYF. CDR3 DNA: TGTGCCAGCAGCCTAGCGGGACTTTCCTACGAGCAGTACTTC.

This clone showed up just a few times. J is TRBJ1-2 and V is TRBV30; D gene uncertain. CDR1 is GTSNPN and CDR2 is SVGIG in the germline V gene (reference sequence). V lost 0 bases and J 7 bases, leaving 12 bases between the germline ends. This CDR3 spans 13 amino acids. The CDR3 nucleotides read TGTGCCTGGAGTGTGGGTCCCCAAAGTGGCTACACCTTC. Its translation: CAWSVGPQSGYTF.